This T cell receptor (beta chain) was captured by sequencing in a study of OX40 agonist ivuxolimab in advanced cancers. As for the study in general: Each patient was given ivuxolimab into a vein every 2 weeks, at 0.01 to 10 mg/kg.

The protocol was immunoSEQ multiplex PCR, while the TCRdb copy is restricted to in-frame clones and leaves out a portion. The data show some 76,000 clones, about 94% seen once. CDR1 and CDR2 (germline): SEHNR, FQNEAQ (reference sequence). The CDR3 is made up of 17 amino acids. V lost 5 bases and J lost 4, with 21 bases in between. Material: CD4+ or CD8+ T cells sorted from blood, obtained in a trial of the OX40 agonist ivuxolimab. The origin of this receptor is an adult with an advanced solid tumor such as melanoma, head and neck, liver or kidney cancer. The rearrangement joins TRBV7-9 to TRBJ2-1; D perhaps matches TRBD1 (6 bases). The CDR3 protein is CASSPGKFDRTYNEQFF. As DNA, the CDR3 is TGTGCCAGCAGCCCAGGGAAGTTTGACAGGACTTACAATGAGCAGTTCTTC.